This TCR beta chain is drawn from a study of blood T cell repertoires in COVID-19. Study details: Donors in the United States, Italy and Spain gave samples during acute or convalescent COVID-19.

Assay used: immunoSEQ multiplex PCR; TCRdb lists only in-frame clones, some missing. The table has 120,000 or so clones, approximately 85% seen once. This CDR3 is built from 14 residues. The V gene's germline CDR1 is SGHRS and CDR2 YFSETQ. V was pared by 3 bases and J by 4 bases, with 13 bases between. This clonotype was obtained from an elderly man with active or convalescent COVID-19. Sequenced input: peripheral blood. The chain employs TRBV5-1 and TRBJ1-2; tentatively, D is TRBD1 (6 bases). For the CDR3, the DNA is TGCGCCAGCAGCTCCCCGACAGGCCGCTATGGCTACACCTTC. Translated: CASSSPTGRYGYTF.